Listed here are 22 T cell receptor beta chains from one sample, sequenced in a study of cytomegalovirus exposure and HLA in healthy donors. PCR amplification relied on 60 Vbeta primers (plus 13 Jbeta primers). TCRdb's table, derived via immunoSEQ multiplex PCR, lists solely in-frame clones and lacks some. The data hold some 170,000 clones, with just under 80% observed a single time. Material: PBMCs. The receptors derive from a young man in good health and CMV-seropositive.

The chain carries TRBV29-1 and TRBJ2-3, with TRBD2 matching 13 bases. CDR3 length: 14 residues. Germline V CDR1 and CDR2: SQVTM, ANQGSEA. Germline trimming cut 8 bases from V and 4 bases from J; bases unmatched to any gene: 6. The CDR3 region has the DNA TGCAGCCTAGGGACTAGCGGGACCGCAGATACGCAGTATTTT. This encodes CSLGTSGTADTQYF.

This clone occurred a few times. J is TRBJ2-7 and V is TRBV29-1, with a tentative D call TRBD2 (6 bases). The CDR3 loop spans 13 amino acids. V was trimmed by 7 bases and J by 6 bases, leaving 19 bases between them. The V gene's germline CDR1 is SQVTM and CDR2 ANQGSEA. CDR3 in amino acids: CSARPRESTEQYF. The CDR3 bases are TGCAGCGCCCGGCCTCGGGAGAGCACCGAGCAGTACTTC.

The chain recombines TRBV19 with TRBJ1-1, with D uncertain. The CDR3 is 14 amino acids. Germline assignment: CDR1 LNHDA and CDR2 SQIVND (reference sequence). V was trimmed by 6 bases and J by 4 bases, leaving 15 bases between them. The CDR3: CASSDQIEGTEAFF. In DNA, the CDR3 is TGTGCCAGTAGCGATCAGATTGAGGGCACTGAAGCTTTCTTT.

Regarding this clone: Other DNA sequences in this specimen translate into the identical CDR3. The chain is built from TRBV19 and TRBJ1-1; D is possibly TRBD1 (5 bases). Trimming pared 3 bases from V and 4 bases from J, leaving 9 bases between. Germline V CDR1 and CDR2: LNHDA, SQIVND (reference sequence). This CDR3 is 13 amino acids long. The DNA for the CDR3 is TGTGCCAGTAGTATCGGGGGGGGCACTGAAGCTTTCTTT. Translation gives CASSIGGGTEAFF.

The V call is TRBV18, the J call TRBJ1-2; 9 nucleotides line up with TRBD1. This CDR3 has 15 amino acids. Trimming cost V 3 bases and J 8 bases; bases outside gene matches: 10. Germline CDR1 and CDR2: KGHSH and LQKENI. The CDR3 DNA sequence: TGTGCCAGCTCACCCGGGACAGGGAAGACGGGAGGCTACACCTTC. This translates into CASSPGTGKTGGYTF.

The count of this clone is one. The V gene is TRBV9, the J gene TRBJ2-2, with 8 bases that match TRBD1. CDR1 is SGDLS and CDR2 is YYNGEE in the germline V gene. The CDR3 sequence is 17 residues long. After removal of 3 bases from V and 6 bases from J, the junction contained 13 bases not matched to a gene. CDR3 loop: CASSAGLGQGMAGELFF. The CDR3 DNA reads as TGTGCCAGCAGCGCCGGATTAGGACAGGGTATGGCCGGGGAGCTGTTTTTT.

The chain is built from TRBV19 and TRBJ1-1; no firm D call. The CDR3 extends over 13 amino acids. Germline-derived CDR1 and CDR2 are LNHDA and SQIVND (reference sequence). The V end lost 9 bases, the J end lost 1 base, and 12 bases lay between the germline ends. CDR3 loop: CASHHGGNTEAFF. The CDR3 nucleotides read TGTGCCAGCCACCACGGAGGGAACACTGAAGCTTTCTTT.

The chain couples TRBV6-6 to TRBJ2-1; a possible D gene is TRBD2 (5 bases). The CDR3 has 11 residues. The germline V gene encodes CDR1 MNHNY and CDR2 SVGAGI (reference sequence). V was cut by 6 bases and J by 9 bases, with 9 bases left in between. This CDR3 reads CASSPLGEQFF. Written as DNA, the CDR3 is TGTGCCAGCAGCCCACTAGGTGAGCAGTTCTTC.

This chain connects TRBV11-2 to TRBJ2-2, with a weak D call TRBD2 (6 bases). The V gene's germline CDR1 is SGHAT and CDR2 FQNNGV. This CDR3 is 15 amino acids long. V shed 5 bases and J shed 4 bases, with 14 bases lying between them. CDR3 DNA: TGTGCCAGCAGCCCCGGAGGGGTGCCCACCGGGGAGCTGTTTTTT. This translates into CASSPGGVPTGELFF.

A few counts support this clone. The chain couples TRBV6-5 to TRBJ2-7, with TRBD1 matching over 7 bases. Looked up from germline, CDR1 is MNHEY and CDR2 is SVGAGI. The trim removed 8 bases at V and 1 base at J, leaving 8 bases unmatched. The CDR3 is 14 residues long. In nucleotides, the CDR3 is TGTGCCAGCCAAACGCTCAGGGGGTCCTACGAGCAGTACTTC. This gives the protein CASQTLRGSYEQYF.

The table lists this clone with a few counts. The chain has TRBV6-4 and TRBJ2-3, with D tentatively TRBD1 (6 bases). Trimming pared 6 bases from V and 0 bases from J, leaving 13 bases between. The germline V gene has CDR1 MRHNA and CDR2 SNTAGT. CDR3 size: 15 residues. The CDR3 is CASSRNRVSTDTQYF. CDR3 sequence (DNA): TGTGCCAGCAGCAGAAACAGGGTTAGCACAGATACGCAGTATTTT.

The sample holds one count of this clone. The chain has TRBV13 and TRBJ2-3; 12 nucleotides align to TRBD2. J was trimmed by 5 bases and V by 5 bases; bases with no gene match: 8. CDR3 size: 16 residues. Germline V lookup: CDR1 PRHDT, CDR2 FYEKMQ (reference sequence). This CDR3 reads CASSLRLAGVRDTQYF. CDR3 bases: TGTGCCAGCAGCCTCAGACTAGCGGGAGTGAGAGATACGCAGTATTTT.

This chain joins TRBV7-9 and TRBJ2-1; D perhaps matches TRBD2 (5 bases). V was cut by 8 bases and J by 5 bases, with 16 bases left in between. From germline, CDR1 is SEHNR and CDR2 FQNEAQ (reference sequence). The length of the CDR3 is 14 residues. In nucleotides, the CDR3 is TGTGCCAGCGCACGAGTCCCCGGGAACAATGAGCAGTTCTTC. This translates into CASARVPGNNEQFF.

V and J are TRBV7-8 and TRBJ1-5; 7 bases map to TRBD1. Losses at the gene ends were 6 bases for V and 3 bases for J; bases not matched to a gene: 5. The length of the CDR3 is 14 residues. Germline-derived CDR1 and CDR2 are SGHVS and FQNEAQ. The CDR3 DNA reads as TGTGCCAGCAGGCGGGACAGCTCCAATCAGCCCCAGCATTTT. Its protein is CASRRDSSNQPQHF.

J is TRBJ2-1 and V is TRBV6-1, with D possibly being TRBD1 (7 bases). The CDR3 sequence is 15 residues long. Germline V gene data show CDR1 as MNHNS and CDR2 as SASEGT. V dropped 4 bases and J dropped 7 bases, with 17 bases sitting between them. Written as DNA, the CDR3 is TGTGCCAGCAGTGTCCGAGGGGGCGGAGGGAATGAGCAGTTCTTC. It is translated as CASSVRGGGGNEQFF.

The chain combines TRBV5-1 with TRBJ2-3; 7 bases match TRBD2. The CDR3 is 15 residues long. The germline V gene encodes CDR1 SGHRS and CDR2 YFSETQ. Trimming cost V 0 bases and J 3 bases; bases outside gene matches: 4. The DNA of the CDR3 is TGCGCCAGCAGCTTGGTATCCGGGGGGACAGATACGCAGTATTTT. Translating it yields CASSLVSGGTDTQYF. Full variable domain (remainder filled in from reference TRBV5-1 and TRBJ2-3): KAGVTQTPRYLIKTRGQQVTLSCSPISGHRSVSWYQQTPGQGLQFLFEYFSETQRNKGNFPGRFSGRQFSNSRSEMNVSTLELGDSALYLCASSLVSGGTDTQYFGPGTRLTVL.

The CDR3 nucleotides read TGTGCCAGCAGCCCCACGACTCGGGAGGGCTACACCTTC. It codes for CASSPTTREGYTF. This chain uses TRBV7-9 with TRBJ1-2; D is unclear. Germline V gives CDR1 SEHNR, CDR2 FQNEAQ (reference sequence). Trimming left V 5 bases short and J 8 bases short, with 15 bases between. CDR3 length equals 13 residues.

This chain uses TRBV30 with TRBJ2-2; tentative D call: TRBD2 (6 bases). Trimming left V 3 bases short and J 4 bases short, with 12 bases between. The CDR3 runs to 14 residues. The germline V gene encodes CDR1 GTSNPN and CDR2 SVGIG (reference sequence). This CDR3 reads CAWRLALGTGELFF. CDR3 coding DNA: TGTGCCTGGAGACTAGCCCTTGGCACCGGGGAGCTGTTTTTT.

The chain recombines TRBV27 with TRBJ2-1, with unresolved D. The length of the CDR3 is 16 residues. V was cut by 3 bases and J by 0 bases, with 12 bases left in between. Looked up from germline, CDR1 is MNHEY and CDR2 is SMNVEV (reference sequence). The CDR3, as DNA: TGTGCCAGCAGTTTGCGTCCGATGAGCTCCTACAATGAGCAGTTCTTC. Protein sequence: CASSLRPMSSYNEQFF.

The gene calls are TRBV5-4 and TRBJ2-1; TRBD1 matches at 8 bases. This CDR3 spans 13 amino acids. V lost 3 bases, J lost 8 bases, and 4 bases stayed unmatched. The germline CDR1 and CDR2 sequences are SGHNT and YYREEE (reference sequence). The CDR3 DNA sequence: TGTGCCAGCAGCTCCAGGGGGCTGGATGAGCAGTTCTTC. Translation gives CASSSRGLDEQFF.

The CDR3 coding sequence is TGTGCCAGCAGCTCAGAGACAGGAAATGAAAAACTGTTTTTT. This codes for CASSSETGNEKLFF. The gene calls are TRBV11-2 and TRBJ1-4, with D maybe TRBD1 (6 bases). The CDR3 has 14 residues. V was clipped by 4 bases and J by 5 bases, with 11 bases between them. Germline assignment: CDR1 SGHAT and CDR2 FQNNGV.

Here the CDR3 DNA reads TGTGCCAGCAGTTCCTCCGGGAGTCACTACGAGCAGTACTTC. Translated: CASSSSGSHYEQYF. This chain joins TRBV27 and TRBJ2-7; possibly TRBD2 for D (6 bases). CDR3 length: 14 amino acids. The germline gives CDR1 MNHEY, CDR2 SMNVEV (reference sequence). V lost 4 bases and J lost 3, with 13 bases in between.